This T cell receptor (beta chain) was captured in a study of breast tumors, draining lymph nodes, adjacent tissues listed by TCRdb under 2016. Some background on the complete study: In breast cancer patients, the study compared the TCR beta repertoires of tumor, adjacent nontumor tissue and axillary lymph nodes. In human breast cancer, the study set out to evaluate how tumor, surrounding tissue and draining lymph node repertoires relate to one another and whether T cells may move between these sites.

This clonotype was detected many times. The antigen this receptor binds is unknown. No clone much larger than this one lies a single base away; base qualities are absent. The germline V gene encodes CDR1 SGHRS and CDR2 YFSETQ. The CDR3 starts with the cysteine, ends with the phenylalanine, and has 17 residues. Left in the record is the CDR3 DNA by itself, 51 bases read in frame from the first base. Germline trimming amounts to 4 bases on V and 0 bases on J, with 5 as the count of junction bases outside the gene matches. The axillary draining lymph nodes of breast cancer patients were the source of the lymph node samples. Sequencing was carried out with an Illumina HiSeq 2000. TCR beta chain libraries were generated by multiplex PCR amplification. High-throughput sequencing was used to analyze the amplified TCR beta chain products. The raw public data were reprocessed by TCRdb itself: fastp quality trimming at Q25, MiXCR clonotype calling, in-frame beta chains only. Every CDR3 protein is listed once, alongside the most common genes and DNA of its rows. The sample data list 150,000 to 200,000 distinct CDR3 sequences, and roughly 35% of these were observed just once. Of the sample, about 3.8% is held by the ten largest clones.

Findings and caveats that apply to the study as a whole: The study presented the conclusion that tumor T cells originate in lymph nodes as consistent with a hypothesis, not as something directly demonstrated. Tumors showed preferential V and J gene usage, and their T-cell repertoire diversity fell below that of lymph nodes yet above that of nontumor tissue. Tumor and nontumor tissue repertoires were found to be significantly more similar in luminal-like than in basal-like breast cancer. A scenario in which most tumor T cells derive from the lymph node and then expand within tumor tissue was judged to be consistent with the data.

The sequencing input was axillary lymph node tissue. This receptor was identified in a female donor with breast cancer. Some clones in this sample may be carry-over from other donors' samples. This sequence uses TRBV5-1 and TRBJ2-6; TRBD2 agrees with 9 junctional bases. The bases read TGCGCCAGCAGCCCCGGGACTAGCTTCTCTGGGGCCAACGTCCTGACTTTC. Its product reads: CASSPGTSFSGANVLTF. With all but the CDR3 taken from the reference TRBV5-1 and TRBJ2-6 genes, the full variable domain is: KAGVTQTPRYLIKTRGQQVTLSCSPISGHRSVSWYQQTPGQGLQFLFEYFSETQRNKGNFPGRFSGRQFSNSRSEMNVSTLELGDSALYLCASSPGTSFSGANVLTFGAGSRLTVL.